The 16 T cell receptor beta chains below were found in one sample sequenced in a study of technical replicates of blood from several donors (dated by TCRdb to between 2016 and 2019). Libraries were made using the immunoSEQ multiplex PCR assay. This is the immuneACCESS table as TCRdb keeps it, with only in-frame sequences that have V and J called. A part of the clones is gone; compared with another copy, unresolved V genes explain less than half, and the rest is unexplained. The table for this sample lists approximately 97,000 clones; roughly 96% of them were counted only once. The ten largest clones add up to about 0.35% of the sample. Sequencing was performed on T cells isolated from PBMCs. The origin of the receptors is a human donor in good health.

This sequence joins TRBV28 and TRBJ2-2; 7 nucleotides align to TRBD1. The CDR3 runs 14 residues. CDR1 is MDHEN and CDR2 is SYDVKM in the germline V gene. The ends lost 5 bases at V and 2 bases at J; junction bases unmatched: 2. The DNA of the CDR3 is TGTGCCAGCAGTGGACAGGTTAACACCGGGGAGCTGTTTTTT. Translated, it gives CASSGQVNTGELFF. Together with reference TRBV28 and TRBJ2-2, the CDR3 gives the full variable domain: DVKVTQSSRYLVKRTGEKVFLECVQDMDHENMFWYRQDPGLGLRLIYFSYDVKMKEKGDIPEGYSVSREKKERFSLILESASTNQTSMYLCASSGQVNTGELFFGEGSRLTVL.

A note on this clone: Other DNA sequences from this sample encode an identical CDR3 as well. The chain employs TRBV5-1 and TRBJ2-3; maybe TRBD2 (6 bases). The CDR3 extends over 15 amino acids. Trimming pared 0 bases from V and 0 bases from J, leaving 8 bases between. Germline V gives CDR1 SGHRS, CDR2 YFSETQ. The CDR3 coding sequence is TGCGCCAGCAGCTTGGGTAGCGGTAGCACAGATACGCAGTATTTT. The encoded protein is CASSLGSGSTDTQYF. The whole variable domain, remainder taken from reference TRBV5-1 and TRBJ2-3, is KAGVTQTPRYLIKTRGQQVTLSCSPISGHRSVSWYQQTPGQGLQFLFEYFSETQRNKGNFPGRFSGRQFSNSRSEMNVSTLELGDSALYLCASSLGSGSTDTQYFGPGTRLTVL.

Only one count was recorded for this clone. The chain joins TRBV5-6 to TRBJ1-3; D is undetermined. The V end lost 1 base, the J end lost 3 bases, and 11 bases lay between the germline ends. CDR1 and CDR2 from the germline V gene are SGHDT and YYEEEE. This CDR3 has 15 residues. The CDR3 protein is CASSLNPSGGNTIYF. CDR3 nucleotides: TGTGCCAGCAGCTTGAACCCGAGCGGTGGAAACACCATATATTTT.

The genes are TRBV2 and TRBJ2-2; D gene uncertain. The CDR3 covers 15 residues. CDR1 and CDR2 from the germline V gene are SNHLY and FYNNEI. V lost 5 bases to trimming and J lost 5 bases, with 15 bases between them. CDR3 DNA sequence: TGTGCCAGCAGTAATCAAGCCTCGGGTACCGGGGAGCTGTTTTTT. It yields the protein CASSNQASGTGELFF. Complete variable domain (other parts from reference TRBV2 and TRBJ2-2): EPEVTQTPSHQVTQMGQEVILRCVPISNHLYFYWYRQILGQKVEFLVSFYNNEISEKSEIFDDQFSVERPDGSNFTLKIRSTKLEDSAMYFCASSNQASGTGELFFGEGSRLTVL.

The rearrangement links TRBV30 to TRBJ2-2, with TRBD2 matching 8 bases. The V gene end was trimmed by 4 bases and the J gene end by 4 bases; junction bases not matched to a gene: 8. This CDR3 region has 15 residues. The germline gives CDR1 GTSNPN, CDR2 SVGIG (reference sequence). The CDR3 DNA reads TGTGCCTGGATCTGGAGCGGGAGCAGCACCGGGGAGCTGTTTTTT. This encodes CAWIWSGSSTGELFF.

The V and J genes are TRBV7-9 and TRBJ2-3; D is possibly TRBD1 (5 bases). Trimming pared 5 bases from V and 1 base from J, leaving 13 bases between. Germline values: CDR1 SEHNR, CDR2 FQNEAQ (reference sequence). CDR3 size: 15 residues. CDR3 sequence (DNA): TGTGCCAGCAGCCAGACAGAACTTCGCACAGATACGCAGTATTTT. It translates to CASSQTELRTDTQYF. The variable domain in full, completed from reference TRBV7-9 and TRBJ2-3, reads DTGVSQNPRHKITKRGQNVTFRCDPISEHNRLYWYRQTLGQGPEFLTYFQNEAQLEKSRLLSDRFSAERPKGSFSTLEIQRTEQGDSAMYLCASSQTELRTDTQYFGPGTRLTVL.

The rearrangement uses TRBV28 and TRBJ1-2; D uncertain. Trimming stripped 6 bases from V and 8 bases from J, with 16 bases between. The CDR3 covers 13 residues. Germline-derived CDR1 and CDR2 are MDHEN and SYDVKM. This CDR3 is CASRTGFIFGYTF. CDR3 DNA sequence: TGTGCCAGCAGAACGGGTTTCATCTTCGGCTACACCTTC.

This chain uses TRBV30 with TRBJ1-1; tentatively, D is TRBD1 (6 bases). CDR1 and CDR2 (germline): GTSNPN, SVGIG (reference sequence). V was cut by 1 base and J by 6 bases, with 18 bases left in between. The CDR3 loop spans 15 amino acids. In nucleotides, the CDR3 is TGTGCCTGGAGTGCTCTAAGAGGGGGGGCGTCTGAAGCTTTCTTT. Translating gives CAWSALRGGASEAFF.

This rearrangement joins TRBV13 to TRBJ2-7; a possible D gene is TRBD1 (6 bases). Trimming cost V 7 bases and J 2 bases, with 9 bases left between them. The germline V gene has CDR1 PRHDT and CDR2 FYEKMQ (reference sequence). This CDR3 is built from 12 residues. CDR3 DNA sequence: TGTGCCAGCACAGGGACAACCTACGAGCAGTACTTC. Translation: CASTGTTYEQYF. Based on the CDR3 plus reference TRBV13 and TRBJ2-7, the full variable domain is AAGVIQSPRHLIKEKRETATLKCYPIPRHDTVYWYQQGPGQDPQFLISFYEKMQSDKGSIPDRFSAQQFSDYHSELNMSSLELGDSALYFCASTGTTYEQYFGPGTRLTVT.

The chain links TRBV9 to TRBJ2-7; 8 bases map to TRBD1. Germline-derived CDR1 and CDR2 are SGDLS and YYNGEE. V lost 4 bases and J lost 5; bases outside the gene matches: 8. This CDR3 region has 14 residues. The CDR3 coding sequence is TGTGCCAGCAGCCCCTGGACAGGGAGTGACGAGCAGTACTTC. This translates into CASSPWTGSDEQYF.

V gene TRBV6-5 combines with J gene TRBJ2-7; D is perhaps TRBD1 (5 bases). Germline V gene sequence: CDR1 MNHEY, CDR2 SVGAGI. The CDR3 extends over 13 amino acids. The V and J ends lost 8 bases and 3 bases respectively, with 14 bases between them. The CDR3 here is CASSRTRDYEQYF. CDR3 bases: TGTGCCAGCTCTAGGACAAGAGACTACGAGCAGTACTTC.

In this sample, this clone turned up once. This chain links TRBV28 with TRBJ2-7, with 7 bases identical to TRBD1. The V gene's germline CDR1 is MDHEN and CDR2 SYDVKM. The junction had 11 bases not matched to a gene; V was cut back by 5 bases and J by 4 bases. The CDR3 is made up of 15 amino acids. The DNA for the CDR3 is TGTGCCAGCAGTCCCGGGGACAGAGTACTTTACGAGCAGTACTTC. Protein sequence: CASSPGDRVLYEQYF.

The rearrangement uses TRBV5-4 and TRBJ1-2, with D uncertain. The V end was cut by 0 bases, the J end by 6 bases, with 15 bases between. The CDR3 extends over 15 amino acids. Germline CDR1 reads SGHNT; CDR2 reads YYREEE (reference sequence). In DNA form, the CDR3 reads TGTGCCAGCAGCTTGGGAGGGAGGACCCCGGATGGCTACACCTTC. It encodes CASSLGGRTPDGYTF.

The V gene is TRBV6-5, the J gene TRBJ1-3, with D possibly being TRBD1 (5 bases). CDR1 MNHEY and CDR2 SVGAGI come from the germline V gene. There are 13 residues in the CDR3. V shed 5 bases and J shed 7 bases, with 12 bases lying between them. CDR3 sequence (DNA): TGTGCCAGCAGTGGGGGGGTCGGGAACACCATATATTTT. Its translation: CASSGGVGNTIYF.

This sequence joins TRBV28 and TRBJ2-3; 9 bases are shared with TRBD1. Looked up from germline, CDR1 is MDHEN and CDR2 is SYDVKM. The V segment lost 6 bases and the J segment 2 bases; nucleotides outside the gene matches: 9. The CDR3 length is 16 residues. This CDR3 is CASSPPGQGVTDTQYF. CDR3 coding DNA: TGTGCCAGCAGCCCCCCGGGACAGGGAGTCACAGATACGCAGTATTTT.

V gene TRBV5-1 combines with J gene TRBJ2-6, with 9 bases lining up with TRBD1. The germline CDR1 and CDR2 sequences are SGHRS and YFSETQ. The length of the CDR3 is 19 residues. V shed 1 base, J shed 4 bases, and the junction held 12 bases outside the gene matches. The CDR3, as DNA: TGCGCCAGCAGCTTGAGGGATCAAACAGGGGGCGAAGGGGCCAACGTCCTGACTTTC. It encodes CASSLRDQTGGEGANVLTF.